The clone carrying this T cell receptor beta chain was recorded once. Profiled with immunoSEQ multiplex PCR; TCRdb holds only in-frame clones, not every one. Seen here are approximately 130,000 clones, about 90% observed once, and the top ten hold around 1.9%. This sample stems from a study of cytomegalovirus exposure and HLA in healthy donors. Trimming left V 0 bases short and J 6 bases short, with 9 bases between. The CDR3 loop spans 13 amino acids. Germline V gene lookup returns CDR1 ENHRY and CDR2 SYGVKD. Separate from the approximately 670-subject first cohort was the approximately 120-subject validation cohort, to which the donors belonged.

V is TRBV10-3 and J is TRBJ2-7; tentatively, D is TRBD2 (6 bases). Source material: PBMCs. This TCR came from a young woman in good health and CMV-seronegative. CDR3 nucleotides: TGTGCCATCAGTGAGTCGACTAGGACCGAGCAGTACTTC. Its protein product is CAISESTRTEQYF.